This T cell receptor (beta chain) stems from a study of CD4 and CD8 cells across lung adenocarcinoma regions. From germline, CDR1 is MNHNS and CDR2 SASEGT. The CDR3 contains 13 residues. The V end lost 6 bases, the J end lost 3 bases, and 9 bases lay between the germline ends. Localized lung adenocarcinoma, a non-small cell lung cancer, affected the donors. From the PCR reads, TCRdb called clonotypes with MiXCR, one entry per CDR3 protein. The sample has 9,500 to 11,000 distinct CDR3 sequences, less than 70% seen once. The genes are TRBV6-1 and TRBJ2-1; unclear D gene. Sequencing was carried out using CD4+ T cells from the center of a lung tumor. The sequence was obtained from a male donor with lung adenocarcinoma. The CD4 and CD8 labels of this study may be unreliable. The CDR3 DNA reads TGTGCCAGCAGCCCCCCTATCTACAATGAGCAGTTCTTC. Translating it yields CASSPPIYNEQFF.